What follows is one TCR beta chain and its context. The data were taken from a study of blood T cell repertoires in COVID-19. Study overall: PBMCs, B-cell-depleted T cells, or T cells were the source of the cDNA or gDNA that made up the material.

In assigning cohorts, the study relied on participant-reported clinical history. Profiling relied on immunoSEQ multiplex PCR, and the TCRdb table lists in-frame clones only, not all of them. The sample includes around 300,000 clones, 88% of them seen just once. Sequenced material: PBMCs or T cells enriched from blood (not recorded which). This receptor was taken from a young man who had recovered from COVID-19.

The DNA for the CDR3 is TGTGCCTGGAGTCCCGGGACAGATATGGACCAAGAGACCCAGTACTTC. This sequence encodes CAWSPGTDMDQETQYF. The chain couples TRBV30 to TRBJ2-5; the match to TRBD1 covers 7 bases. Per the germline V gene, CDR1 is GTSNPN and CDR2 is SVGIG (reference sequence). J gave up 0 bases and V 2 bases, and 9 bases lay outside the gene matches. This CDR3 is 16 amino acids long.